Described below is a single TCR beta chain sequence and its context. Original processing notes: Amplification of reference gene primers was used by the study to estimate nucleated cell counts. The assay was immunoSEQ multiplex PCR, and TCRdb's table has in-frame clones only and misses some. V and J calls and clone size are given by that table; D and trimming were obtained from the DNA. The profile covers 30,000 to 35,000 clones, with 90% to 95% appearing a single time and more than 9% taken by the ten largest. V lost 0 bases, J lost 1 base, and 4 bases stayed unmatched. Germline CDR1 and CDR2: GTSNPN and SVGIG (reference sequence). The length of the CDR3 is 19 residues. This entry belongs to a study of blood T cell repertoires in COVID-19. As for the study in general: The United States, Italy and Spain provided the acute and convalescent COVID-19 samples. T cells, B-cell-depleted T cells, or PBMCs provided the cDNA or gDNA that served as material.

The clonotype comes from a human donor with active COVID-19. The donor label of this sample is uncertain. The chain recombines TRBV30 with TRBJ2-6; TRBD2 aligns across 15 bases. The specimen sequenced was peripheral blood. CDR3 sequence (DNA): TGTGCCTGGAGTGTGGGACTAGCGGGAGGATTTTCTGGGGCCAACGTCCTGACTTTC. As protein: CAWSVGLAGGFSGANVLTF.